This TCR beta chain was recorded in a study of cytotoxic CD8 clonotypes in ibrutinib-treated CLL. About the research overall: The group held 11 relapsed/refractory and roughly 14 treatment-naive patients, with 17 IGHV unmutated.

Sequencing used immunoSEQ multiplex PCR; TCRdb keeps in-frame clones, though not all of them. The data hold about 330,000 clones, with roughly 71% observed a single time. Germline CDR1 reads SGDLS; CDR2 reads YYNGEE. The CDR3 is 14 residues long. The trim removed 4 bases at V and 5 bases at J, leaving 6 bases unmatched. The rearrangement joins TRBV9 to TRBJ2-1, with TRBD1 matching over 7 bases. The material sequenced was PBMCs, taken after 36 months of ibrutinib treatment. The receptor was derived from a human donor with chronic lymphocytic leukemia. The CDR3 DNA is TGTGCCAGCAGCAACGGACAGGTTCACAATGAGCAGTTCTTC. Protein product: CASSNGQVHNEQFF.